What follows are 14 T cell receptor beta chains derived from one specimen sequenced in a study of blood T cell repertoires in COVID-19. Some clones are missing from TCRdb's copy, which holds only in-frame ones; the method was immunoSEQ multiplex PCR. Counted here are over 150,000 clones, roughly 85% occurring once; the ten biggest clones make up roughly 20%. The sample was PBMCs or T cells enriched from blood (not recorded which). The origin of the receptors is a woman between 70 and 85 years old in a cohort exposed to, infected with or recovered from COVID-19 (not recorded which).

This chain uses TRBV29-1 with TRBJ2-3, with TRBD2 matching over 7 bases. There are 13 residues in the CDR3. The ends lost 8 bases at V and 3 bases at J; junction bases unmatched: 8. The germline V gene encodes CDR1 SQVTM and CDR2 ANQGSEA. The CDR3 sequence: CSTGGGKTDTQYF. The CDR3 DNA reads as TGCAGCACGGGGGGAGGGAAGACAGATACGCAGTATTTT.

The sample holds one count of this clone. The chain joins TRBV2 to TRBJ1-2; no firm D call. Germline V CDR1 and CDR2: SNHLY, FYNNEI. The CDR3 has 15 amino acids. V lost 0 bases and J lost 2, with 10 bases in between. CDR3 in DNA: TGTGCCAGCAGTGAAGCCCACAGCGGGAACTATGGCTACACCTTC. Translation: CASSEAHSGNYGYTF.

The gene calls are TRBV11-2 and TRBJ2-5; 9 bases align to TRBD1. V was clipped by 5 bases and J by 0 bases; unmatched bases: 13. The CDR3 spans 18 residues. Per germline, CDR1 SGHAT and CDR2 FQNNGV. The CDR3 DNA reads TGTGCCAGCAGCCAAGGGGCCTCCGGGACAGGGTACCAAGAGACCCAGTACTTC. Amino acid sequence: CASSQGASGTGYQETQYF.

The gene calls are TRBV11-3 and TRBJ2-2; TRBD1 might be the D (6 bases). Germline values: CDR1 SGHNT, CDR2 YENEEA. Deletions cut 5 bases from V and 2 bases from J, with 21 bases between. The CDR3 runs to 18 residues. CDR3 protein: CASSPSGAGVHNTGELFF. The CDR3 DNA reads TGTGCCAGCAGCCCTAGTGGGGCAGGGGTCCACAACACCGGGGAGCTGTTTTTT.

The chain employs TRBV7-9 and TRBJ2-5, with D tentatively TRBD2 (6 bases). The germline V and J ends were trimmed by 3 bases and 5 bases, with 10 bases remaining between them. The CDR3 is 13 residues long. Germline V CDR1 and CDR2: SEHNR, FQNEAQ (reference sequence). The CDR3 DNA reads TGTGCCAGCAGCTTCGGGAGTTGGGAGACCCAGTACTTC. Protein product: CASSFGSWETQYF.

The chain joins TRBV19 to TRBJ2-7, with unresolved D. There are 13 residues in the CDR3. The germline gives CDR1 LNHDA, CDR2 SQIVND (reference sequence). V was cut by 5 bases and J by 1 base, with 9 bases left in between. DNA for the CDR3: TGTGCCAGTAGTGGGCAAATTTCCTACGAGCAGTACTTC. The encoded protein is CASSGQISYEQYF. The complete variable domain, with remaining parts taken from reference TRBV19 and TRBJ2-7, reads DGGITQSPKYLFRKEGQNVTLSCEQNLNHDAMYWYRQDPGQGLRLIYYSQIVNDFQKGDIAEGYSVSREKKESFPLTVTSAQKNPTAFYLCASSGQISYEQYFGPGTRLTVT.

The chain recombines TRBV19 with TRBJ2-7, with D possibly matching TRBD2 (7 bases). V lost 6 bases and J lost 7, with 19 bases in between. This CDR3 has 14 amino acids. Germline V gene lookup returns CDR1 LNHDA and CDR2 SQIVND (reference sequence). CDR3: CASRSPAGAGEQYF. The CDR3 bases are TGTGCCAGTAGAAGCCCCGCGGGGGCAGGAGAGCAGTACTTC.

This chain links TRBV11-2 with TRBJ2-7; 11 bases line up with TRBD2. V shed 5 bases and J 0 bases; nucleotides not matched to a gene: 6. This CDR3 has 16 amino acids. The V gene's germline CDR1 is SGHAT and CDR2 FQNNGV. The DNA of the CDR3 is TGTGCCAGCAGCATAGGGACTAGCGGCCTCTCCTACGAGCAGTACTTC. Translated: CASSIGTSGLSYEQYF.

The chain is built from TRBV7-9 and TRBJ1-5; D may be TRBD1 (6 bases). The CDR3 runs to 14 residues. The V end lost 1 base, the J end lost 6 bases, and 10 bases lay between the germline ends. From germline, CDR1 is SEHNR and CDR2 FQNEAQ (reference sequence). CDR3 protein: CASSLGGGTQPQHF. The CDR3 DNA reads TGTGCCAGCAGCTTAGGTGGGGGCACTCAGCCCCAGCATTTT. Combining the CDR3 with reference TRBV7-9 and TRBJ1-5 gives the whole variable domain DTGVSQNPRHKITKRGQNVTFRCDPISEHNRLYWYRQTLGQGPEFLTYFQNEAQLEKSRLLSDRFSAERPKGSFSTLEIQRTEQGDSAMYLCASSLGGGTQPQHFGDGTRLSIL.

CDR3 coding DNA: TGTGCCACCAGCGTAGGACTAGCGAGGAATGAGCAGTTCTTC. Translated, it gives CATSVGLARNEQFF. The chain combines TRBV15 with TRBJ2-1; 9 bases map to TRBD2. From germline, CDR1 is LNHNV and CDR2 YYDKDF (reference sequence). Unmatched junction bases numbered 6, after V lost 5 bases and J lost 7 bases. This CDR3 has 14 amino acids.

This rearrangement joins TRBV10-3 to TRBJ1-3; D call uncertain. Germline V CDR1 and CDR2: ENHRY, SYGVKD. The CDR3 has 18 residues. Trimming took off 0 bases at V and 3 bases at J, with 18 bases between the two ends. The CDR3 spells CAISESTLQRPGGNTIYF. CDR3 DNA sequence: TGTGCCATCAGTGAGTCGACTTTGCAGAGGCCTGGTGGAAACACCATATATTTT.

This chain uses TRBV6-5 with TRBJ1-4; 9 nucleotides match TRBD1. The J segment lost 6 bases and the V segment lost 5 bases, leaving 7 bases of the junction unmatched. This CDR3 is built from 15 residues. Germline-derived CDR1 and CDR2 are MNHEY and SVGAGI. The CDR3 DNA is TGTGCCAGCAGTAGAGGGCGGGACAGGGATGAAAAACTGTTTTTT. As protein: CASSRGRDRDEKLFF.

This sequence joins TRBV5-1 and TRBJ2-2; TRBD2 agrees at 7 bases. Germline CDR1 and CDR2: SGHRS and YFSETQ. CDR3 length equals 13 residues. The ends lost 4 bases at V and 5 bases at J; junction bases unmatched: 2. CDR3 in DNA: TGCGCCAGCAGCGGCGGGGGTACCGGGGAGCTGTTTTTT. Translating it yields CASSGGGTGELFF.

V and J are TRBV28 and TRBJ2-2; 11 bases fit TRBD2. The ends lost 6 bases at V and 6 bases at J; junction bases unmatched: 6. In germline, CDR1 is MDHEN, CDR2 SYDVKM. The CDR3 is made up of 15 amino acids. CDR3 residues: CASRTLAGGAGELFF. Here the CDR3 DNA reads TGTGCCAGCAGGACCTTAGCGGGAGGGGCCGGGGAGCTGTTTTTT. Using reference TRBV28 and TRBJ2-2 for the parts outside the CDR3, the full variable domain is DVKVTQSSRYLVKRTGEKVFLECVQDMDHENMFWYRQDPGLGLRLIYFSYDVKMKEKGDIPEGYSVSREKKERFSLILESASTNQTSMYLCASRTLAGGAGELFFGEGSRLTVL.